This T cell receptor (beta chain) came from a study of T cell responses to AZD1222 COVID-19 vaccine. Here immunoSEQ multiplex PCR was the method, and the copy in TCRdb shows in-frame clones only, minus some. The sample includes approximately 200,000 clones, approximately 94% of them seen just once. About this clone: The antigen is unknown.

Findings and limits, study-wide: Females made up more of the donors, who were largely white British, and clonal diversity may have come out too low. Spike-specific TCRs gained breadth and depth after people received two AZD1222 doses. Across the whole spike, CD4 TCRs peaked at regions 160-218 and 743-854. Among those given AZD1222, only five or six were seropositive at baseline.

The CDR3 spans 18 residues. The V gene lost 4 bases and the J gene lost 1 base, with 19 bases spanning the gap. Germline CDR1 reads KGHSH; CDR2 reads LQKENI. The V call is TRBV18, the J call TRBJ2-2, with a tentative D call TRBD1 (6 bases). This TCR came from an adult who received the MenACWY meningococcal vaccine as a control. The material sequenced was peripheral blood, taken 28 days after the second dose of the MenACWY control vaccine. CDR3 protein: CASSRLDSPLMNTGELFF. The CDR3 nucleotides are TGTGCCAGCTCACGACTGGACAGCCCCCTAATGAACACCGGGGAGCTGTTTTTT.